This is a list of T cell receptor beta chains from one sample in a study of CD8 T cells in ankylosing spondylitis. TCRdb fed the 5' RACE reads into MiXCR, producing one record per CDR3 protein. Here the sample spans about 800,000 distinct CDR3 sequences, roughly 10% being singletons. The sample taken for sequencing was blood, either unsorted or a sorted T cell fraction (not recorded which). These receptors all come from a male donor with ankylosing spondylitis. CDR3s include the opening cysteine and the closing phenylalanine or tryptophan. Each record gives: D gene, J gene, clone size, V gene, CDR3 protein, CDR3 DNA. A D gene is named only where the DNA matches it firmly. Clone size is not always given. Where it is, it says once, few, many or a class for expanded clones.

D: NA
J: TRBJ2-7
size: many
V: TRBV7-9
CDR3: CASSREDGSYEQYF
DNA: TGTGCCAGCAGCCGCGAGGACGGCTCCTACGAGCAGTACTTC

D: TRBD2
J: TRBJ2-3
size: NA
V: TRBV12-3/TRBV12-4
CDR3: CAVGRAGDTQYF
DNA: TGTGCCGTAGGGAGGGCCGGGGATACGCAGTATTTT

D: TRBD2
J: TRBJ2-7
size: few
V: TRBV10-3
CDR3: CAISESSGGGPKYF
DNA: TGTGCCATCAGTGAGTCTAGCGGCGGGGGTCCCAAGTACTTC

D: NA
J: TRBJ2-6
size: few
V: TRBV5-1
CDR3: CASSLRGGTSANVLTF
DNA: TGCGCCAGCAGCTTGAGGGGCGGGACGTCGGCCAACGTCCTGACTTTC

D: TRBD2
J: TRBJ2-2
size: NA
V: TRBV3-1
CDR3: CASSGGGVPTGELFF
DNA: TGTGCCAGCTCCGGGGGGGGAGTCCCTACCGGGGAGCTGTTTTTT

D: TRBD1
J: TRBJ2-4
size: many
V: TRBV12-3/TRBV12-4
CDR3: CASSLGQGGDIQYF
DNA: TGTGCCAGCAGTTTGGGACAGGGGGGAGACATTCAGTACTTC

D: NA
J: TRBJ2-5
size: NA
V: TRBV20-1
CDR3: CSPSGGSETQYF
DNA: TGCAGTCCGAGTGGGGGGTCTGAGACCCAGTACTTC

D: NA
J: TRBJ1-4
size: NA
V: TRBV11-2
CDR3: CASSPNGEANEKLFF
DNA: TGTGCCAGCAGCCCAAACGGGGAGGCTAATGAAAAACTGTTTTTT

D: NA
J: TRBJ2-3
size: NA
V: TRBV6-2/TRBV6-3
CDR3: CASSYQRGYGDTQYF
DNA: TGTGCCAGCAGTTACCAAAGGGGGTATGGAGATACGCAGTATTTT

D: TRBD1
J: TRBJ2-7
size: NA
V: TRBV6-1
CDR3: CASKTGTGVYEQYF
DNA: TGTGCCAGCAAGACCGGGACAGGGGTTTACGAGCAGTACTTC

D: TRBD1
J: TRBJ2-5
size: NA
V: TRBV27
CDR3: CASGYRGPGETQYF
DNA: TGTGCCAGCGGTTACAGGGGGCCGGGGGAGACCCAGTACTTC

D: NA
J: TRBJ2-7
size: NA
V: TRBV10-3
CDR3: CAISESLLGSSYEQYF
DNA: TGTGCCATCAGTGAGTCTTTACTGGGAAGCTCCTACGAGCAGTACTTC

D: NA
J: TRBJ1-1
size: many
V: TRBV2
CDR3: CASSRRDTEAFF
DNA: TGTGCCAGCAGTCGGCGGGACACTGAAGCTTTCTTT

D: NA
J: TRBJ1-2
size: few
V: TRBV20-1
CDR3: CSARRQVAGYTF
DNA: TGCAGTGCTAGACGACAGGTTGCTGGCTACACCTTC

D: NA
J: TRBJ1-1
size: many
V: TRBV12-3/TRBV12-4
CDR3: CASSLRGEAFF
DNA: TGTGCCAGCAGTTTAAGGGGTGAAGCTTTCTTT

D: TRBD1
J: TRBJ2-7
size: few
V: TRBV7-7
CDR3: CASSLGTGSEQYF
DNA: TGTGCTAGCAGCCTAGGGACAGGATCGGAGCAGTACTTC

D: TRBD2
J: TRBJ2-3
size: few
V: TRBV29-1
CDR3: CSVDGTSGYTDTQYF
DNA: TGCAGCGTTGATGGGACTAGCGGCTACACAGATACGCAGTATTTT

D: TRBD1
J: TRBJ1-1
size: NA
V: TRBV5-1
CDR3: CASSPGQGANTEAFF
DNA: TGCGCCAGCAGCCCCGGACAGGGTGCGAACACTGAAGCTTTCTTT

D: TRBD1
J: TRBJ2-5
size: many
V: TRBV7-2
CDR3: CASSITGGQETQYF
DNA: TGTGCCAGCAGCATTACAGGGGGGCAAGAGACCCAGTACTTC

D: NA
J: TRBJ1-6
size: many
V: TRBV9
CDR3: CASSVLGDSPLHF
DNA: TGTGCCAGCAGCGTCTTGGGGGATTCACCCCTCCACTTT

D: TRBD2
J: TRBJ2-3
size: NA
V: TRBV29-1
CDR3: CSVRGLAGGNTDTQYF
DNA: TGCAGCGTTCGTGGACTAGCGGGAGGTAACACAGATACGCAGTATTTT

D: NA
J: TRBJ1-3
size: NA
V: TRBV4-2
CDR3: CASSSREGSGNTIYF
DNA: TGTGCCAGCAGCTCCCGGGAAGGCTCTGGAAACACCATATATTTT

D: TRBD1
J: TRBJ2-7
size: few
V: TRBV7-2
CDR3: CASSPYVNRGYEQYF
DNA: TGTGCCAGCAGCCCTTATGTTAACAGGGGTTACGAGCAGTACTTC

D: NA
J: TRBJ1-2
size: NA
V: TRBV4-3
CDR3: CASSQADREGYYGYTF
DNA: TGCGCCAGCAGCCAAGCGGACAGAGAGGGATACTATGGCTACACCTTC

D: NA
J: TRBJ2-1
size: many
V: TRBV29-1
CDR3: CSGLVGNYNEQFF
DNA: TGCAGCGGACTAGTCGGTAACTACAATGAGCAGTTCTTC

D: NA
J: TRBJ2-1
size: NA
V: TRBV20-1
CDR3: CSVHRGSGSYNEQFF
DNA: TGCAGTGTCCACAGGGGTAGCGGCTCCTACAATGAGCAGTTCTTC

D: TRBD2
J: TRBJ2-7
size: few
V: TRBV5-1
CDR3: CASSLVSSGPYEQYF
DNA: TGCGCCAGCAGCTTGGTTTCTAGCGGACCCTACGAGCAGTACTTC

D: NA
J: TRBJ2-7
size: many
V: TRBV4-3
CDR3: CASSQDGKGRDEQYF
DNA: TGCGCCAGCAGCCAAGATGGAAAGGGTAGGGACGAGCAGTACTTC

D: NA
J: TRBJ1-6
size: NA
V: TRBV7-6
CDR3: CASSLVPGADSPLHF
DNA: TGTGCCAGCAGCTTAGTCCCGGGTGCGGATTCACCCCTCCACTTT

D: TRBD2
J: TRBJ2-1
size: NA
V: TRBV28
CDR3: CASSIRTSGTYNEQFF
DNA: TGTGCCAGCAGTATCCGGACTAGCGGGACGTACAATGAGCAGTTCTTC

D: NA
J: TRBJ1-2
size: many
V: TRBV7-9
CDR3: CASSAGTNYGYTF
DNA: TGTGCCAGCAGTGCAGGGACGAACTATGGCTACACCTTC

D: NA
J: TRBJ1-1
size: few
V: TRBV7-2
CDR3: CASSYRPAAGTEAFF
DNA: TGTGCCAGCAGCTATAGGCCCGCGGCTGGGACTGAAGCTTTCTTT

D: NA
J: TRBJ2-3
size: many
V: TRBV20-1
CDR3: CSARSSVGTDTQYF
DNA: TGCAGTGCTAGGTCTAGCGTGGGCACAGATACGCAGTATTTT

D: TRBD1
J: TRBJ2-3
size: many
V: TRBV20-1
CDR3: CSTDRGDTQYF
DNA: TGCAGTACGGACAGGGGAGATACGCAGTATTTT

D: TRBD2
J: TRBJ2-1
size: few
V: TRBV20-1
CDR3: CSARVAGGIAHSYNEQFF
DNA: TGCAGTGCTAGAGTGGCGGGAGGCATAGCCCACTCCTACAATGAGCAGTTCTTC

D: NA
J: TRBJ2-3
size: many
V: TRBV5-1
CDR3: CASSFDLTDTQYF
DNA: TGCGCCAGCAGCTTCGATCTCACAGATACGCAGTATTTT

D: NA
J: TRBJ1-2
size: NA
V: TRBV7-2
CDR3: CASSVPGTYGYTF
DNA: TGTGCCAGCAGCGTCCCAGGAACCTATGGCTACACCTTC

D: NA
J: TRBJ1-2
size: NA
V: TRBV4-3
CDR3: CASSQGRGDGYTF
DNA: TGCGCCAGCAGCCAGGGAAGGGGGGATGGCTACACCTTC

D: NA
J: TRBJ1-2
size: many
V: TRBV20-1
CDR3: CSASSGANNYGYTF
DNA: TGCAGTGCTAGTAGTGGAGCTAATAACTATGGCTACACCTTC

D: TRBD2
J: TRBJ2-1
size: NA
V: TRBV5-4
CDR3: CASSLAPQRGNSYNEQFF
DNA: TGTGCCAGCAGCTTGGCCCCACAGCGGGGGAACTCCTACAATGAGCAGTTCTTC

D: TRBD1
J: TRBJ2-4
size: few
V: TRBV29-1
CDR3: CSVGRDRRNIQYF
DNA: TGCAGCGTTGGGCGGGACAGGCGAAACATTCAGTACTTC

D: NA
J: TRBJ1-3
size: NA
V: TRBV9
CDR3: CASSVETIGNTIYF
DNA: TGTGCCAGCAGCGTAGAAACAATCGGAAACACCATATATTTT

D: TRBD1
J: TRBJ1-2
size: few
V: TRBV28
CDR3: CASRNRDRVFLGYTF
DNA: TGTGCCAGCAGAAACCGGGACAGGGTGTTTCTAGGCTACACCTTC

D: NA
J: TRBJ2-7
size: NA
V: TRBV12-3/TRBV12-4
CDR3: CASSLWEADEQYF
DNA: TGTGCCAGCAGTTTATGGGAGGCAGACGAGCAGTACTTC

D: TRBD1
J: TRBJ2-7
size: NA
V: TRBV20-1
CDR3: CSARHTGGEDYEQYF
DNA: TGCAGTGCTAGACATACAGGGGGCGAGGACTACGAGCAGTACTTC

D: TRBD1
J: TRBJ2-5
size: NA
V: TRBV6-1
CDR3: CASSRGTGKQTQYF
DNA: TGTGCCAGCAGTAGAGGGACAGGGAAGCAGACCCAGTACTTC

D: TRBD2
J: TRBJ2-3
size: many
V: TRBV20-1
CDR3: CSASRTSGTDTQYF
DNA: TGCAGTGCCTCGCGGACTAGCGGCACAGATACGCAGTATTTT

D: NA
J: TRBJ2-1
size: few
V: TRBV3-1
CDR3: CASSQVGFWDEQFF
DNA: TGTGCCAGCAGCCAAGTAGGGTTTTGGGATGAGCAGTTCTTC

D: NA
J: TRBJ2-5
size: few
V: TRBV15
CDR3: CATSSGVKETQYF
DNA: TGTGCCACCAGCTCGGGGGTCAAAGAGACCCAGTACTTC

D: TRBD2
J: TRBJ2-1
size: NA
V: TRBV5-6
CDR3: CASSIWTGTSDNEQFF
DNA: TGTGCCAGCAGCATCTGGACCGGGACTAGTGATAATGAGCAGTTCTTC

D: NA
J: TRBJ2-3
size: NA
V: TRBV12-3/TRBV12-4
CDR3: CASSSKKAQYF
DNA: TGTGCCAGCAGTTCTAAGAAGGCGCAGTATTTT

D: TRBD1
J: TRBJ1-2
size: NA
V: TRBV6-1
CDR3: CASSPRQGLANYGYTF
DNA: TGTGCCAGCAGCCCGAGACAGGGCTTGGCTAACTATGGCTACACCTTC

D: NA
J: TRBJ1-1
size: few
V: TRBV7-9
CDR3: CASSLRRILNTEAFF
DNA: TGTGCCAGCAGCTTAAGACGGATCTTGAACACTGAAGCTTTCTTT

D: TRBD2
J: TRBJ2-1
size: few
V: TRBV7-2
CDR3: CASSLAGLAGGYEQFF
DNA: TGTGCCAGCAGCTTAGCTGGGCTAGCGGGGGGTTATGAGCAGTTCTTC

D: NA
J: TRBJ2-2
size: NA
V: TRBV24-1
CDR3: CATSDLKRGGANTGELFF
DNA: TGTGCCACCAGTGATTTAAAAAGAGGCGGAGCGAACACCGGGGAGCTGTTTTTT

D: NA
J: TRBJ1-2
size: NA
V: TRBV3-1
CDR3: CASSQVGDYGYTF
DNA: TGTGCCAGCAGCCAAGTAGGGGACTATGGCTACACCTTC

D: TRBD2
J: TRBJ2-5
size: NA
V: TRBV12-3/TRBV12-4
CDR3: CASSLTSEQETQYF
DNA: TGTGCCAGCAGTTTAACTAGCGAACAAGAGACCCAGTACTTC